The sequence of this TCR beta chain was determined in a study of T cell changes during pregnancy in multiple sclerosis. The CDR3 has 15 residues. CDR1 is LNHDA, CDR2 SQIVND, per germline (reference sequence). Trimming cost V 1 base and J 2 bases, with 10 bases left between them. Repertoires were generated with immunoSEQ multiplex PCR, while TCRdb's copy carries only in-frame clones and drops some. The sample has 75,000 to 100,000 clones; over 80% are singletons. This receptor was identified in a female donor with multiple sclerosis, enrolled in a pregnancy study. The material sequenced was peripheral blood, taken after pregnancy. V usage is TRBV19 and J usage is TRBJ2-3; no clear D. CDR3 sequence (DNA): TGTGCCAGTAGTATAGTATGGTCAGACACAGATACGCAGTATTTT. It encodes CASSIVWSDTDTQYF.